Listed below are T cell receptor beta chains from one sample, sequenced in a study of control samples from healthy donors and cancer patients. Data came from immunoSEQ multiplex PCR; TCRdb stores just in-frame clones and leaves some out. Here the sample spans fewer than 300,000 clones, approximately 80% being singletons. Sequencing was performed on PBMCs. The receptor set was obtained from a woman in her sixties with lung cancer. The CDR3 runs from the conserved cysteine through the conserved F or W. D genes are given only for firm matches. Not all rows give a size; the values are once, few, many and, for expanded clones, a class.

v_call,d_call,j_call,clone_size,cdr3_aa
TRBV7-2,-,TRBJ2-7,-,CASSRPASYEQYF
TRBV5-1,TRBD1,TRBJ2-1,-,CASSLAAGGVGGEQFF
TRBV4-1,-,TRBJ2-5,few,CASSQIPGQGEETQYF
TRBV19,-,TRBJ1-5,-,CASSIGHSNQPQHF
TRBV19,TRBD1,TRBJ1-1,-,CASVGQGVMNTEAFF
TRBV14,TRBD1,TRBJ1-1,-,CASSHSGTGTEAFF
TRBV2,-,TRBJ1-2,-,CASREVEGEGYTF
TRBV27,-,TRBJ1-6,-,CASSLYGILNSPLHF
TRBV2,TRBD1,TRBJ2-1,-,CASDRDRAYNEQFF
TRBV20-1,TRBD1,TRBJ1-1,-,CSASATGYTEAFF
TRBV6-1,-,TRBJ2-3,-,CASSEGFMSGRSTDTQYF
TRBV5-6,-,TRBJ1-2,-,CASRVGERSYGYTF
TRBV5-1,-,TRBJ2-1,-,CASTSRQGRNEQFF
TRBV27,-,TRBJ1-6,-,CASSFEGSYNSPLHF
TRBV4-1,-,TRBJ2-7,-,CASSHPRDGSSSYEQYF
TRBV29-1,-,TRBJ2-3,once,CSVGGGTDTQYF
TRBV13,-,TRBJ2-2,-,CASSLGRPHTGELFF
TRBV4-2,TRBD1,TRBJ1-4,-,CASSQDSGRGDEKLFF
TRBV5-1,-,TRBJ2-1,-,CASSRQDGGGNEQFF
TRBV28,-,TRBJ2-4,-,CASSPNGVPGIQYF
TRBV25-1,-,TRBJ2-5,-,CASSEPGEAQYF
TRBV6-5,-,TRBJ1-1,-,CASSSGLSEAFF
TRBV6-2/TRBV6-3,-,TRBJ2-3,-,CASSYSIGFTDTQYF
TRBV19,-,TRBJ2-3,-,CASSAPQEDTQYF
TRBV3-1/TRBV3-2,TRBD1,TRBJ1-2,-,CVTWAGQGSGYTF
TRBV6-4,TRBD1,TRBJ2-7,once,CASSAHRGTPYEQYF
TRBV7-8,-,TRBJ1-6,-,CASSLEDLAYNSPLHF
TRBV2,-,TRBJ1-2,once,CASSDNGFNSYGYTF
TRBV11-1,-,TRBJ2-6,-,CASTFYGANVLTF
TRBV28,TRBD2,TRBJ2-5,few,CASSLSGTSASETQYF
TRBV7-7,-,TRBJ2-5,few,CASSVGRSARETQYF
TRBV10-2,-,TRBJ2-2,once,CASRPNTDNTGELFF
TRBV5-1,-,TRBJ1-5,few,CASSSLPTEEPQHF
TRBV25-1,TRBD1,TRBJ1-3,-,CASSAGQGAGNTIYF
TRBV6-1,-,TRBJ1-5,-,CASSEALHNQPQHF
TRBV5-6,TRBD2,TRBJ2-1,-,CASTKILAGGYNEQFF
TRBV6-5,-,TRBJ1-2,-,CASSPGANYGYTF
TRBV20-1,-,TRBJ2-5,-,CSASEVVGETQYF
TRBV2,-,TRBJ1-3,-,CASSTTDTISGNTIYF
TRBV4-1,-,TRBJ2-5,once,CASSQGRGGLSRAQYF
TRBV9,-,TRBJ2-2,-,CASSNLRTWATGELFF
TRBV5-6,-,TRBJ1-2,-,CASSRSGERYGYTF
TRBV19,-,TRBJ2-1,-,CASSTRDGGKFF
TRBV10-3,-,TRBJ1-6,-,CAISERQDDSPLHF
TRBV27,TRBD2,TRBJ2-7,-,CASTRTSGSYEQYF
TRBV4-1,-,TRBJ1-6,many,CASSQIGRIISPLHF